The 23 T cell receptor beta chains below come from one sample, sequenced in a study of T cell repertoires in cytomegalovirus infection. TCRdb redid the calling of the reads with MiXCR, one entry per CDR3 protein. The sample yields 830,000 or so distinct CDR3 sequences, approximately 29% seen once. Their recognized antigens are unknown. The source material was cultured CD8+ T cells from PBMCs, sampled from culture after CMV antigen stimulation. All receptors come from a human donor in good health (CMV status not recorded). Some clones in this sample may be carry-over from other donors' samples.

This clonotype was recorded a few times. V usage is TRBV20-1 and J usage is TRBJ2-2; TRBD1 is a possible D gene (7 bases). V was shortened by 0 bases and J by 4 bases, with 18 bases between the two germline ends. The CDR3 loop spans 17 amino acids. The V gene's germline CDR1 is DFQATT and CDR2 SNEGSKA (reference sequence). CDR3 sequence (DNA): TGCAGTGCTAGAGATATTTTATCGGGGGACAGCACCGGGGAGCTGTTTTTT. The encoded protein is CSARDILSGDSTGELFF.

This chain joins TRBV6-2 or TRBV6-3 and TRBJ2-3, with 7 bases that match TRBD2. Germline trimming cut 6 bases from V and 3 bases from J; bases unmatched to any gene: 9. CDR3 size: 15 residues. The germline CDR1 and CDR2 sequences are MNHEY and SVGEGT. The CDR3 DNA is TGTGCCAGCAGCCCCGATGGGGGGGGTACAGATACGCAGTATTTT. Translating gives CASSPDGGGTDTQYF.

The V and J genes are TRBV24-1 and TRBJ2-2; a weak D match, TRBD2 (6 bases). Germline assignment: CDR1 KGHDR and CDR2 SFDVKD. This CDR3 comprises 17 residues. The V gene lost 4 bases and the J gene lost 3 bases, with 17 bases spanning the gap. The chain's CDR3 is CATSDNGRGYYTGELFF. For the CDR3, the DNA is TGTGCCACCAGTGACAACGGTCGGGGGTATTACACCGGGGAGCTGTTTTTT.

This clonotype was detected ten times or more. The gene calls are TRBV4-3 and TRBJ2-3, with D tentatively TRBD2 (6 bases). Germline assignment: CDR1 LGHNA and CDR2 YSLEER. CDR3 length equals 15 residues. The V and J ends lost 0 bases and 2 bases respectively, with 9 bases between them. This chain's CDR3 is CASSQEGDSTDTQYF. As DNA, the CDR3 is TGCGCCAGCAGCCAAGAGGGGGACTCCACAGATACGCAGTATTTT.

The chain combines TRBV5-5 with TRBJ2-2; D might be TRBD1 or TRBD2, each matching 5 bases. CDR1 SGHKS and CDR2 YYEKEE come from the germline V gene (reference sequence). The CDR3 runs 16 residues. V was cut by 2 bases and J by 3 bases, with 14 bases left in between. The CDR3 protein is CASSFSDWDDTGELFF. As DNA, the CDR3 is TGTGCCAGCAGCTTTTCGGACTGGGACGACACCGGGGAGCTGTTTTTT.

This chain uses TRBV7-9 with TRBJ1-1, with D perhaps TRBD1 (6 bases). Deletions cut 6 bases from V and 4 bases from J, with 12 bases between. CDR1 and CDR2 from the germline V gene are SEHNR and FQNEAQ (reference sequence). The CDR3 spans 13 residues. The CDR3 loop is CASSMDSATEAFF. CDR3 bases: TGTGCCAGCAGTATGGACAGCGCCACTGAAGCTTTCTTT. The full variable domain, its missing parts supplied by reference TRBV7-9 and TRBJ1-1, is DTGVSQNPRHKITKRGQNVTFRCDPISEHNRLYWYRQTLGQGPEFLTYFQNEAQLEKSRLLSDRFSAERPKGSFSTLEIQRTEQGDSAMYLCASSMDSATEAFFGQGTRLTVV.

This clonotype was observed a few times. The chain uses TRBV7-9 and TRBJ1-3; D gene uncertain. From germline, CDR1 is SEHNR and CDR2 FQNEAQ (reference sequence). The CDR3 loop spans 18 amino acids. V was shortened by 5 bases and J by 0 bases, with 20 bases between the two germline ends. CDR3: CASSPPPTRFLSGNTIYF. The CDR3 DNA sequence: TGTGCCAGCAGCCCCCCTCCCACCAGATTCCTCTCTGGAAACACCATATATTTT.

This clonotype appeared a few times. V gene TRBV27 combines with J gene TRBJ1-5, with 8 bases identical to TRBD1. Germline CDR1 and CDR2: MNHEY and SMNVEV (reference sequence). The V segment lost 4 bases and the J segment 11 bases; nucleotides outside the gene matches: 16. This CDR3 is built from 16 residues. The CDR3 here is CASSYRDRLKSAAQHF. CDR3 DNA: TGTGCCAGCAGTTACAGGGACAGGCTCAAATCAGCGGCCCAGCATTTT.

This chain links TRBV27 with TRBJ2-1; D perhaps matches TRBD2 (6 bases). Germline V gives CDR1 MNHEY, CDR2 SMNVEV (reference sequence). V lost 6 bases and J lost 3, with 12 bases in between. The CDR3 totals 14 residues. The CDR3 nucleotides are TGTGCCAGCAGCCTCGGGGGAAACTACAATGAGCAGTTCTTC. It translates to CASSLGGNYNEQFF.

Regarding this clonotype: One junction end disagrees with the germline gene, perhaps due to a read error. The rearrangement links TRBV27 to TRBJ2-3; D is unresolved. Germline CDR1 and CDR2: MNHEY and SMNVEV (reference sequence). The CDR3 is 13 amino acids. The CDR3 reads CANSLSSTDTQYF. The DNA of the CDR3 is TGTGCCAACAGTTTATCAAGCACAGATACGCAGTATTTT.

The genes are TRBV28 and TRBJ2-7, with TRBD2 matching over 8 bases. Germline V CDR1 and CDR2: MDHEN, SYDVKM. This CDR3 region has 15 residues. V was pared by 2 bases and J by 0 bases, with 3 bases of the junction left unmatched. The chain's CDR3 is CASSLLAGHSYEQYV. The CDR3 nucleotides are TGTGCCAGCAGTTTACTAGCGGGCCACTCCTACGAGCAGTACGTC.

This rearrangement joins TRBV4-2 to TRBJ2-2; TRBD1 might be the D (6 bases). The germline V gene encodes CDR1 LGHNA and CDR2 YNFKEQ. Between the trimmed V and J ends, which lost 7 bases and 5 bases, there was a span of 11 bases. CDR3 size: 13 residues. Here the CDR3 reads CASMGALTGELFF. CDR3 DNA sequence: TGTGCCAGCATGGGGGCCTTAACCGGGGAGCTGTTTTTT.

The chain recombines TRBV10-3 with TRBJ2-7, with 10 bases lining up with TRBD1. Germline values: CDR1 ENHRY, CDR2 SYGVKD. This CDR3 has 16 residues. V shed 10 bases and J 1 base; nucleotides not matched to a gene: 13. The CDR3: CATAHTGTGESYEQYF. CDR3 DNA sequence: TGTGCCACTGCCCATACCGGGACAGGGGAATCCTACGAGCAGTACTTC.

Many counts were recorded for this clonotype. The J gene is TRBJ2-7, the V gene TRBV5-1; D is perhaps TRBD2 (6 bases). The CDR3 loop spans 16 amino acids. CDR1 and CDR2 from the germline V gene are SGHRS and YFSETQ. The ends were cut back, 4 bases at V and 0 bases at J, with 17 bases in the middle. The DNA for the CDR3 is TGCGCCAGCAGCCCTCGACCGAGCGGGCTCTCCTACGAGCAGTACTTC. Translated: CASSPRPSGLSYEQYF. Supplemented by reference TRBV5-1 and TRBJ2-7, the full variable domain reads KAGVTQTPRYLIKTRGQQVTLSCSPISGHRSVSWYQQTPGQGLQFLFEYFSETQRNKGNFPGRFSGRQFSNSRSEMNVSTLELGDSALYLCASSPRPSGLSYEQYFGPGTRLTVT.

The sample holds many counts of this clonotype. V and J are TRBV7-9 and TRBJ1-5; TRBD1 aligns across 8 bases. The V gene's germline CDR1 is SEHNR and CDR2 FQNEAQ (reference sequence). This CDR3 region has 17 residues. Trimming at V came to 2 bases and at J to 3 bases, leaving 9 bases not matched to a gene. The CDR3 DNA follows: TGTGCCAGCAGCTTAAGAGAGACAGGGGATGACAATCAGCCCCAGCATTTT. Its translation: CASSLRETGDDNQPQHF.

This clonotype has a handful of counts. This chain uses TRBV2 with TRBJ1-1; D uncertain. CDR3 length equals 11 residues. Trimming took off 10 bases at V and 5 bases at J, with 11 bases between the two ends. Germline V CDR1 and CDR2: SNHLY, FYNNEI. The CDR3 protein is CATPSGTEAFF. CDR3 nucleotide sequence: TGTGCCACCCCATCGGGGACTGAAGCTTTCTTT.

The chain joins TRBV6-2 or TRBV6-3 to TRBJ1-5; no definite D call. V was clipped by 6 bases and J by 4 bases, with 16 bases between them. This CDR3 comprises 15 residues. Germline V gene data show CDR1 as MNHEY and CDR2 as SVGEGT. The chain's CDR3 is CASSRRMGLNQPQHF. For the CDR3, the DNA is TGTGCCAGCAGCCGACGGATGGGCCTTAATCAGCCCCAGCATTTT.

This clonotype has just a few counts. The rearrangement joins TRBV23-1 to TRBJ2-4; 10 positions agree with TRBD1. TRBV23-1 is classed as an ORF, of uncertain function. The CDR3 spans 16 residues. Trimming cost V 5 bases and J 3 bases; bases outside gene matches: 7. The CDR3 DNA reads TGCGCCAGCAGTTACGGGACAGGGGTCGGCAAAAACATTCAGTACTTC. Its protein is CASSYGTGVGKNIQYF.

This clonotype was counted at least ten times. The chain combines TRBV7-9 with TRBJ2-1; the D gene is possibly TRBD1 (5 bases). Trimming cost V 3 bases and J 5 bases, with 14 bases left between them. The length of the CDR3 is 15 residues. CDR1 and CDR2 from the germline V gene are SEHNR and FQNEAQ (reference sequence). The CDR3 DNA follows: TGTGCCAGCAGCTTTAGCAGGGATAAGGACAATGAGCAGTTCTTC. This sequence encodes CASSFSRDKDNEQFF.

This clonotype has a count of ten or more. V gene TRBV11-3 combines with J gene TRBJ1-5; 9 bases are a match to TRBD1. V shed 5 bases and J 2 bases; nucleotides not matched to a gene: 10. CDR3 length: 17 amino acids. The V gene's germline CDR1 is SGHNT and CDR2 YENEEA. Written as DNA, the CDR3 is TGTGCCAGCAGCCCCCTAGGACAGGGGAGTGGCAATCAGCCCCAGCATTTT. This encodes CASSPLGQGSGNQPQHF.

The DNA for the CDR3 is TGTGCCAGCAGTCTTCACACCGACAGGGCGAACATTCAGTACTTC. Residues: CASSLHTDRANIQYF. V usage is TRBV12-3 or TRBV12-4 and J usage is TRBJ2-4, with 7 bases aligning to TRBD1. The CDR3 is 15 amino acids. Trimming cost V 5 bases and J 7 bases; bases outside gene matches: 11.

This chain joins TRBV28 and TRBJ2-1, with 12 bases that match TRBD1. This CDR3 spans 15 amino acids. V gave up 6 bases and J gave up 8 bases; unmatched junction bases: 8. Germline loops: CDR1 MDHEN, CDR2 SYDVKM. CDR3 loop: CASSPPGQGADEQFF. In nucleotides, the CDR3 is TGTGCCAGCAGCCCTCCGGGACAGGGGGCAGATGAGCAGTTCTTC.

V gene TRBV6-2 or TRBV6-3 combines with J gene TRBJ2-7; a weak D match, TRBD2 (6 bases). The CDR3 extends over 15 amino acids. CDR1 is MNHEY, CDR2 SVGEGT, per germline. V was pared by 8 bases and J by 3 bases, with 20 bases between. This CDR3 is CASSHLIGGIYEQYF. The CDR3 coding sequence is TGTGCCAGCTCCCACCTAATCGGAGGGATCTACGAGCAGTACTTC.